This is a list of T cell receptor beta chains from one sample in a study of breast tumors, draining lymph nodes, adjacent tissues. A single record per CDR3 protein comes from TCRdb applying MiXCR to the multiplex PCR reads. Of some 170,000 distinct CDR3 sequences listed, 33% are singletons. Sample: axillary lymph node tissue. The receptors were gathered from a female donor with breast cancer. Some clones in this sample may be carry-over from other donors' samples. Both conserved end residues are part of each CDR3. The D gene is left open where the match is weak. Clone size is shown for a subset of rows, as once, few, many or a class of expanded clone.

d_call: -
v_call: TRBV5-1
j_call: TRBJ2-6
clone_size: -
cdr3_aa: CASSLETGTGANVLTF
cdr3_nt: TGCGCCAGCAGCTTGGAAACGGGTACTGGGGCCAACGTCCTGACTTTC

d_call: -
v_call: TRBV5-6
j_call: TRBJ2-7
clone_size: -
cdr3_aa: CTSSGERGSSYEQYF
cdr3_nt: TGTACCAGCAGTGGAGAACGGGGGTCTTCCTACGAGCAGTACTTC

d_call: TRBD2
v_call: TRBV7-3
j_call: TRBJ2-5
clone_size: -
cdr3_aa: CASKSRRGETQYF
cdr3_nt: TGTGCCAGCAAAAGTCGGCGGGGGGAGACCCAGTACTTC

d_call: -
v_call: TRBV29-1
j_call: TRBJ1-1
clone_size: few
cdr3_aa: CSAEVLPLGGTFAEAFF
cdr3_nt: TGCAGCGCTGAAGTTCTCCCGCTTGGGGGGACGTTCGCTGAAGCTTTCTTT

d_call: TRBD2
v_call: TRBV28
j_call: TRBJ2-3
clone_size: many
cdr3_aa: CASSLGGIRTDTQYF
cdr3_nt: TGTGCCAGCAGTTTGGGAGGGATCCGCACAGATACGCAGTATTTT

d_call: -
v_call: TRBV30
j_call: TRBJ1-5
clone_size: many
cdr3_aa: CAWSVGSDSPQHF
cdr3_nt: TGTGCCTGGTCGGTGGGCTCCGATTCGCCCCAGCATTTT

d_call: TRBD2
v_call: TRBV9
j_call: TRBJ2-1
clone_size: many
cdr3_aa: CASSELAGARNEQFF
cdr3_nt: TGTGCCAGCAGCGAGCTAGCGGGGGCTCGCAATGAGCAGTTCTTC

d_call: TRBD1
v_call: TRBV20-1
j_call: TRBJ2-7
clone_size: many
cdr3_aa: CSARDSPTLPEQYF
cdr3_nt: TGCAGTGCCAGGGACAGCCCGACTCTACCCGAGCAGTACTTC

d_call: TRBD2
v_call: TRBV19
j_call: TRBJ2-7
clone_size: -
cdr3_aa: CASSLISGDPYEQYF
cdr3_nt: TGTGCCAGTAGTCTAATCAGCGGGGACCCCTACGAGCAGTACTTC

d_call: -
v_call: TRBV7-9
j_call: TRBJ1-2
clone_size: -
cdr3_aa: CASSLGPLGYTF
cdr3_nt: TGTGCCAGCAGCTTGGGGCCCTTGGGCTACACCTTC

d_call: -
v_call: TRBV2
j_call: TRBJ2-1
clone_size: many
cdr3_aa: CASTGLDRNEQFF
cdr3_nt: TGTGCCAGCACTGGGCTAGATCGCAATGAGCAGTTCTTC

d_call: -
v_call: TRBV4-1
j_call: TRBJ1-4
clone_size: -
cdr3_aa: CASSQDEKLFF
cdr3_nt: TGCGCCAGCAGCCAGGATGAAAAACTGTTTTTT

d_call: TRBD1
v_call: TRBV4-3
j_call: TRBJ1-1
clone_size: -
cdr3_aa: CACSPIRTGWNTEAFF
cdr3_nt: TGCGCCTGCAGCCCAATTCGGACAGGGTGGAACACTGAAGCTTTCTTT

d_call: -
v_call: TRBV30
j_call: TRBJ2-4
clone_size: few
cdr3_aa: CAFSGPHLAKNIQYF
cdr3_nt: TGTGCCTTCTCAGGGCCTCACCTAGCCAAAAACATTCAGTACTTC

d_call: -
v_call: TRBV6-1
j_call: TRBJ1-4
clone_size: many
cdr3_aa: CASSEAVVGEKLFF
cdr3_nt: TGTGCCAGCAGTGAAGCGGTTGTAGGCGAAAAACTGTTTTTT

d_call: -
v_call: TRBV2
j_call: TRBJ2-3
clone_size: many
cdr3_aa: CASSERIATSTDTQYF
cdr3_nt: TGTGCCAGCAGTGAAAGGATAGCGACTAGCACAGATACGCAGTATTTT

d_call: -
v_call: TRBV6-5
j_call: TRBJ2-7
clone_size: -
cdr3_aa: CASSHSPIEEQYF
cdr3_nt: TGTGCCAGCAGTCATTCCCCCATCGAAGAGCAGTACTTC

d_call: TRBD1
v_call: TRBV5-6
j_call: TRBJ2-5
clone_size: few
cdr3_aa: CASSYGTGGLETQYF
cdr3_nt: TGTGCCAGCAGCTATGGGACAGGGGGCCTAGAGACCCAGTACTTC

d_call: TRBD1
v_call: TRBV20-1
j_call: TRBJ1-2
clone_size: many
cdr3_aa: CSAHPGQGLGYTF
cdr3_nt: TGCAGTGCGCACCCGGGACAGGGTCTGGGCTACACCTTC

d_call: -
v_call: TRBV14
j_call: TRBJ2-2
clone_size: many
cdr3_aa: CASSPVNTGELFF
cdr3_nt: TGTGCCAGCAGCCCCGTGAACACCGGGGAGCTGTTTTTT

d_call: TRBD2
v_call: TRBV4-2
j_call: TRBJ2-2
clone_size: many
cdr3_aa: CASSQDSLAANTGELFF
cdr3_nt: TGTGCCAGCAGCCAAGATTCGCTAGCGGCGAACACCGGGGAGCTGTTTTTT

d_call: -
v_call: TRBV18
j_call: TRBJ2-7
clone_size: many
cdr3_aa: CASSPATVSSYEQYF
cdr3_nt: TGTGCCAGCTCACCCGCTACTGTGAGCTCCTACGAGCAGTACTTC

d_call: -
v_call: TRBV11-3
j_call: TRBJ2-7
clone_size: -
cdr3_aa: CASSSRLRGSYEQYF
cdr3_nt: TGTGCCAGCAGCTCAAGGTTGCGGGGTAGCTACGAGCAGTACTTC

d_call: -
v_call: TRBV6-5
j_call: TRBJ2-1
clone_size: -
cdr3_aa: CASSGRLGFSYNEQSF
cdr3_nt: TGTGCCAGCAGTGGGAGACTCGGCTTCTCCTACAATGAGCAGTCCTTC

d_call: -
v_call: TRBV6-1
j_call: TRBJ2-4
clone_size: -
cdr3_aa: CASSDTRMAKNIQYF
cdr3_nt: TGTGCCAGCAGCGATACTAGGATGGCCAAAAACATTCAGTACTTC